This passage covers 11 T cell receptor beta chains from one sample sequenced in a study of blood T cell repertoires in COVID-19. Measured with immunoSEQ multiplex PCR; TCRdb has only the in-frame clones, and not every one. The repertoire holds about 330,000 clones, with about 82% as singletons. Sequencing was done on a sample of peripheral blood. The receptors shown here come from a woman in her 50s with acute or convalescent COVID-19.

Only one count was recorded for this clone. The chain has TRBV7-9 and TRBJ1-1; a possible D gene is TRBD1 (5 bases). Germline CDR1 is SEHNR and CDR2 is FQNEAQ (reference sequence). V was pared by 6 bases and J by 0 bases, with 20 bases between. The CDR3 length is 17 residues. CDR3 bases: TGTGCCAGCAGTCTTAGGGGAGGTGGCACTTTGAACACTGAAGCTTTCTTT. It specifies CASSLRGGGTLNTEAFF.

The J gene is TRBJ2-7, the V gene TRBV7-2; TRBD1 is a possible D gene (6 bases). This CDR3 contains 15 residues. With 1 base removed from V and 1 base from J, the gap between germline ends came to 11 bases. Germline V gene data show CDR1 as SGHTA and CDR2 as FQGNSA. The CDR3, as DNA: TGTGCCAGCAGCTTAGTTAGGGACATTTCCTACGAGCAGTACTTC. It is translated as CASSLVRDISYEQYF.

This clone was detected a few times. This chain connects TRBV5-5 to TRBJ2-6; unclear D gene. The V gene's germline CDR1 is SGHKS and CDR2 YYEKEE (reference sequence). This CDR3 is built from 15 residues. Trimming removed 4 bases from V and 0 bases from J, with 8 bases in between. CDR3 loop: CASSPLPSGANVLTF. Written as DNA, the CDR3 is TGTGCCAGCAGCCCACTGCCCTCTGGGGCCAACGTCCTGACTTTC.

The chain links TRBV5-1 to TRBJ2-1; 11 nucleotides align to TRBD2. V lost 4 bases and J lost 6; bases outside the gene matches: 12. The CDR3 is 17 residues long. Germline-derived CDR1 and CDR2 are SGHRS and YFSETQ. The CDR3 region is CASSLPGTSGSGNEQFF. The CDR3, as DNA: TGCGCCAGCAGCCTCCCAGGGACTAGCGGAAGCGGCAATGAGCAGTTCTTC.

The rearrangement links TRBV29-1 to TRBJ1-1; D perhaps matches TRBD1 (6 bases). The CDR3 has 14 amino acids. The germline gives CDR1 SQVTM, CDR2 ANQGSEA. V was trimmed by 7 bases and J by 1 base, leaving 16 bases between them. The CDR3 spells CSADSFFQNTEAFF. CDR3 DNA sequence: TGCAGCGCGGACAGTTTTTTTCAGAACACTGAAGCTTTCTTT.

The chain couples TRBV7-2 to TRBJ1-1, with D uncertain. The CDR3 sequence is 16 residues long. Germline CDR1 and CDR2: SGHTA and FQGNSA. The ends were cut back, 1 base at V and 0 bases at J, with 12 bases in the middle. This CDR3 is CASSLGHSYLNTEAFF. Written as DNA, the CDR3 is TGTGCCAGCAGCTTAGGGCACAGCTATTTGAACACTGAAGCTTTCTTT.

The chain uses TRBV7-9 and TRBJ1-5; D perhaps matches TRBD1 (6 bases). The V and J ends lost 4 bases and 5 bases respectively, with 12 bases between them. This CDR3 region has 14 residues. The germline gives CDR1 SEHNR, CDR2 FQNEAQ (reference sequence). The chain's CDR3 is CASSSRQDYQPQHF. The CDR3 DNA sequence: TGTGCCAGCAGCTCCCGACAGGATTATCAGCCCCAGCATTTT.

This chain joins TRBV28 and TRBJ1-5; 9 positions match TRBD1. CDR3 length: 16 residues. The germline gives CDR1 MDHEN, CDR2 SYDVKM. V gave up 6 bases and J gave up 7 bases; unmatched junction bases: 13. The CDR3 is CASRRPGQGSRQPQHF. The CDR3 nucleotides read TGTGCCAGCAGAAGGCCGGGACAGGGTTCGAGGCAGCCCCAGCATTTT. The full variable domain, completed using reference TRBV28 and TRBJ1-5, is DVKVTQSSRYLVKRTGEKVFLECVQDMDHENMFWYRQDPGLGLRLIYFSYDVKMKEKGDIPEGYSVSREKKERFSLILESASTNQTSMYLCASRRPGQGSRQPQHFGDGTRLSIL.

This chain joins TRBV5-1 and TRBJ2-1; TRBD2 matches at 11 bases. V gave up 4 bases and J gave up 4 bases; unmatched junction bases: 7. Germline CDR1 and CDR2: SGHRS and YFSETQ. The CDR3 extends over 16 amino acids. The chain's CDR3 is CASSRITSGSYNEQFF. In DNA, the CDR3 is TGCGCCAGCAGCCGAATAACTAGCGGGAGTTACAATGAGCAGTTCTTC. Complete variable domain (other parts from reference TRBV5-1 and TRBJ2-1): KAGVTQTPRYLIKTRGQQVTLSCSPISGHRSVSWYQQTPGQGLQFLFEYFSETQRNKGNFPGRFSGRQFSNSRSEMNVSTLELGDSALYLCASSRITSGSYNEQFFGPGTRLTVL.

The rearrangement joins TRBV9 to TRBJ2-2; 16 bases line up with TRBD2. Trimming cost V 2 bases and J 0 bases; bases outside gene matches: 4. The germline V gene encodes CDR1 SGDLS and CDR2 YYNGEE. The CDR3 is made up of 19 amino acids. CDR3 residues: CASSVGLAGGATNTGELFF. CDR3 sequence (DNA): TGTGCCAGCAGCGTGGGACTAGCGGGAGGGGCGACGAACACCGGGGAGCTGTTTTTT.

J is TRBJ1-6 and V is TRBV19, with 7 bases aligning to TRBD1. The CDR3 consists of 14 residues. The junction had 4 bases not matched to a gene; V was cut back by 6 bases and J by 5 bases. Germline CDR1 is LNHDA and CDR2 is SQIVND (reference sequence). As DNA, the CDR3 is TGTGCCAGTAGGGCGGGACAGAATAATTCACCCCTCCACTTT. This gives the protein CASRAGQNNSPLHF. The full variable domain, with the rest looked up from reference TRBV19 and TRBJ1-6, is DGGITQSPKYLFRKEGQNVTLSCEQNLNHDAMYWYRQDPGQGLRLIYYSQIVNDFQKGDIAEGYSVSREKKESFPLTVTSAQKNPTAFYLCASRAGQNNSPLHFGNGTRLTVT.